This entry lists 17 T cell receptor beta chains sequenced from one sample in a study of blood T cell repertoires in COVID-19. Sequencing was performed with immunoSEQ multiplex PCR; in TCRdb, only in-frame clones are kept and a portion is missing. The sample records under 250,000 clones, 80% to 90% being singletons. Source material: PBMCs or T cells enriched from blood (not recorded which). These receptors originate from a woman younger than 35 in a cohort exposed to, infected with or recovered from COVID-19 (not recorded which).

A few counts support this clone. This chain connects TRBV14 to TRBJ2-2; TRBD1 might be the D (6 bases). The CDR3 is made up of 15 amino acids. Trimming took 4 bases from V and 6 from J, leaving 15 bases between them. The germline V gene has CDR1 SGHDN and CDR2 FVKESK. CDR3 protein: CASSPTGFGAGELFF. CDR3 DNA sequence: TGTGCCAGCAGCCCGACAGGATTCGGGGCCGGGGAGCTGTTTTTT.

The rearrangement uses TRBV4-2 and TRBJ2-3; 10 bases agree with TRBD2. Germline assignment: CDR1 LGHNA and CDR2 YNFKEQ. This CDR3 has 17 amino acids. The ends lost 0 bases at V and 3 bases at J; junction bases unmatched: 6. The CDR3 sequence: CASSQDRAGGGTDTQYF. CDR3 nucleotide sequence: TGTGCCAGCAGCCAAGATCGAGCGGGAGGGGGGACAGATACGCAGTATTTT.

The rearrangement links TRBV4-1 to TRBJ2-3, with 12 nucleotides matching TRBD2. The CDR3 totals 18 residues. The germline V gene has CDR1 MGHRA and CDR2 YSYEKL. V shed 0 bases and J 6 bases; nucleotides not matched to a gene: 10. This CDR3 reads CASSQDTLAGGPSDTQYF. The CDR3, as DNA: TGCGCCAGCAGCCAAGATACCCTAGCGGGAGGGCCTTCGGATACGCAGTATTTT.

About this clone: The same CDR3 can be traced to other DNA sequences in this sample. The chain links TRBV18 to TRBJ2-1, with D tentatively TRBD2 (6 bases). V lost 3 bases to trimming and J lost 7 bases, with 7 bases between them. The CDR3 sequence is 12 residues long. Germline-derived CDR1 and CDR2 are KGHSH and LQKENI. Written as DNA, the CDR3 is TGTGCCAGCTCACCCGGAGGGAATGAGCAGTTCTTC. Translation gives CASSPGGNEQFF.

The chain carries TRBV5-4 and TRBJ2-5; the match to TRBD2 covers 11 bases. This CDR3 has 15 residues. Germline values: CDR1 SGHNT, CDR2 YYREEE (reference sequence). Unmatched junction bases numbered 7, after V lost 4 bases and J lost 5 bases. The CDR3 reads CASSRSSGRGETQYF. The CDR3, as DNA: TGTGCCAGCAGCCGGAGTAGCGGGAGGGGGGAGACCCAGTACTTC.

The chain recombines TRBV6-5 with TRBJ2-3; no clear D. The CDR3 has 13 residues. With 7 bases removed from V and 6 bases from J, the gap between germline ends came to 14 bases. Germline V lookup: CDR1 MNHEY, CDR2 SVGAGI. The CDR3 DNA reads TGTGCCAGCATTAATGAGAGCTACGATACGCAGTATTTT. The encoded protein is CASINESYDTQYF.

The chain carries TRBV3-1 (or the pseudogene TRBV3-2) and TRBJ1-2, with D hard to call. The CDR3 runs 13 residues. Per germline, CDR1 LGHDT and CDR2 YNNKEL (reference sequence). Trimming left V 4 bases short and J 7 bases short, with 13 bases between. The CDR3 sequence: CASSRVEAGGYTF. Written as DNA, the CDR3 is TGTGCCAGCAGCCGAGTCGAAGCCGGTGGCTACACCTTC.

This clone occurred once. The chain carries TRBV19 and TRBJ1-2; D is possibly TRBD1 (5 bases). Germline CDR1 is LNHDA and CDR2 is SQIVND (reference sequence). This CDR3 region has 15 residues. Deletions cut 0 bases from V and 8 bases from J, with 16 bases between. CDR3 DNA sequence: TGTGCCAGTAGTATAGAACCAGCCGGGGGGTACGGCTACACCTTC. It is translated as CASSIEPAGGYGYTF.

The genes are TRBV10-3 and TRBJ2-7; D unclear. This CDR3 has 10 amino acids. Germline V gene data show CDR1 as ENHRY and CDR2 as SYGVKD. V was cut by 4 bases and J by 6 bases, with 4 bases left in between. CDR3 sequence: CAISVREQYF. CDR3 nucleotides: TGTGCCATCAGTGTGCGCGAGCAGTACTTC.

The CDR3 sequence is CASSLLAGDFDEQFF. CDR3 DNA sequence: TGTGCCAGCAGTTTATTAGCGGGAGATTTCGATGAGCAGTTCTTC. The chain employs TRBV27 and TRBJ2-1; 9 bases align to TRBD2. Germline assignment: CDR1 MNHEY and CDR2 SMNVEV (reference sequence). CDR3 length: 15 amino acids. The V segment lost 1 base and the J segment 8 bases; nucleotides outside the gene matches: 6.

This chain uses TRBV28 with TRBJ1-1, with 8 bases aligning to TRBD1. V dropped 2 bases and J dropped 5; count of bases not matched to a gene: 7. There are 15 residues in the CDR3. Germline V gene sequence: CDR1 MDHEN, CDR2 SYDVKM. The CDR3 DNA reads as TGTGCCAGCAGTTTAGGAGGACAGGGATATACTGAAGCTTTCTTT. Encoded protein: CASSLGGQGYTEAFF. Together with reference TRBV28 and TRBJ1-1, the CDR3 gives the full variable domain: DVKVTQSSRYLVKRTGEKVFLECVQDMDHENMFWYRQDPGLGLRLIYFSYDVKMKEKGDIPEGYSVSREKKERFSLILESASTNQTSMYLCASSLGGQGYTEAFFGQGTRLTVV.

This clone was counted a single time. The chain joins TRBV30 to TRBJ2-1, with 13 bases aligning to TRBD2. The length of the CDR3 is 17 residues. Per germline, CDR1 GTSNPN and CDR2 SVGIG (reference sequence). Unmatched junction bases numbered 6, after V lost 0 bases and J lost 4 bases. The CDR3: CAWSVPGLAGKYNEQFF. The CDR3 coding sequence is TGTGCCTGGAGTGTACCGGGACTAGCGGGAAAGTACAATGAGCAGTTCTTC.

J is TRBJ1-2 and V is TRBV6-5, with D possibly matching TRBD1 (5 bases). The CDR3 runs to 14 residues. The V end lost 2 bases, the J end lost 4 bases, and 11 bases lay between the germline ends. Looked up from germline, CDR1 is MNHEY and CDR2 is SVGAGI. CDR3: CASSYPGNSYGYTF. The CDR3 DNA is TGTGCCAGCAGTTACCCAGGGAACTCCTATGGCTACACCTTC.

J is TRBJ1-2 and V is TRBV7-8, with TRBD1 identical over 11 bases. This CDR3 spans 14 amino acids. Germline loops: CDR1 SGHVS, CDR2 FQNEAQ. Trimming cost V 7 bases and J 7 bases; bases outside gene matches: 8. CDR3 sequence (DNA): TGTGCCAGCACAGAGGACAGGGGGCTCTCTGGCTACACCTTC. It translates to CASTEDRGLSGYTF.

The V gene is TRBV3-1 (or the pseudogene TRBV3-2), the J gene TRBJ2-7, with 9 bases lining up with TRBD1. The germline V gene has CDR1 LGHDT and CDR2 YNNKEL (reference sequence). J was trimmed by 5 bases and V by 8 bases; bases with no gene match: 7. The CDR3 sequence is 13 residues long. The CDR3, as DNA: TGTGCCAGCTCGGACAGGGGCAAAGACGAGCAGTACTTC. Translating gives CASSDRGKDEQYF.

The rearrangement joins TRBV27 to TRBJ1-5; 10 nucleotides agree with TRBD1. The length of the CDR3 is 15 residues. Per the germline V gene, CDR1 is MNHEY and CDR2 is SMNVEV (reference sequence). The ends lost 2 bases at V and 6 bases at J; junction bases unmatched: 4. CDR3 coding DNA: TGTGCCAGCAGTTTAGGACAGGGGGTCGGTCAGCCCCAGCATTTT. Translation: CASSLGQGVGQPQHF.

This chain joins TRBV11-2 and TRBJ2-1; 11 bases are shared with TRBD2. The V gene's germline CDR1 is SGHAT and CDR2 FQNNGV. This CDR3 spans 16 amino acids. Trimming removed 3 bases from V and 7 bases from J; junction bases left unmatched: 8. CDR3 residues: CASSFLTSGSFNEQFF. CDR3 nucleotides: TGTGCCAGCAGCTTTTTAACTAGCGGGAGTTTTAATGAGCAGTTCTTC.